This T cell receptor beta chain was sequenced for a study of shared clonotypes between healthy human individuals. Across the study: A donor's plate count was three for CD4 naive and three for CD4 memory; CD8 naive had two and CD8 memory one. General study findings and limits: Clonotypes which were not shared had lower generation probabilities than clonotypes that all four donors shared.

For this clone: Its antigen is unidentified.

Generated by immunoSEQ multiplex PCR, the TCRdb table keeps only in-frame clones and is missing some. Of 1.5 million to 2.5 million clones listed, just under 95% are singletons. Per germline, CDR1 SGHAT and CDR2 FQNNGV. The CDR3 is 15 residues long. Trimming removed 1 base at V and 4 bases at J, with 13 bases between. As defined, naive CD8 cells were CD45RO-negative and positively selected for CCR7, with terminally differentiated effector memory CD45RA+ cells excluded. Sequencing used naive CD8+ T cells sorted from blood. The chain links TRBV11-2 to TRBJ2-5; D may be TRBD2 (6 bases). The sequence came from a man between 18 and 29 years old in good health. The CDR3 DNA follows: TGTGCCAGCAGCTTAGCCTCCGGGGGAGGAGAGACCCAGTACTTC. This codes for CASSLASGGGETQYF.